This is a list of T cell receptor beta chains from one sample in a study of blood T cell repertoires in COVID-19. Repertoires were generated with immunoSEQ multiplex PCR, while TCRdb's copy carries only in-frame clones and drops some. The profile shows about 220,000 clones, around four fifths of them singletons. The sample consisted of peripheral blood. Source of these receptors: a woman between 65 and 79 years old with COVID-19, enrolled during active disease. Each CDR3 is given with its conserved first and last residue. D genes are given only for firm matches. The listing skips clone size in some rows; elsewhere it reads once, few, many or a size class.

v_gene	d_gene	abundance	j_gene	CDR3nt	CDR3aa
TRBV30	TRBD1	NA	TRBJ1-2	TGTGCCTGGAGTATGGTAACAGGGGTCGGCTACACCTTC	CAWSMVTGVGYTF
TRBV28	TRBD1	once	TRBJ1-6	TGTGCCAGCAGCTCCGACAGGGGGGGCCGTTCACTTTCCTCGTCCCTCCACTTT	CASSSDRGGRSLSSSLHF
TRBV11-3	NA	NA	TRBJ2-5	TGTGCCAGCAGCCAAAGGAGCGGGACCCAGTACTTC	CASSQRSGTQYF
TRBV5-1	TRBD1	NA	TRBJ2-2	TGCGCCAGCTGTGGACAGGGTAACACCGGGGAGCTGTTTTTT	CASCGQGNTGELFF
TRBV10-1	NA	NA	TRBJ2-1	TGCGCCAGCGGTCTAGGTTTCTTCGAGCAGTTCTTC	CASGLGFFEQFF
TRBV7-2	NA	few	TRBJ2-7	TGTGCCAGCAGCTCCCGTGTCTCCTACGAGCAGTACTTC	CASSSRVSYEQYF
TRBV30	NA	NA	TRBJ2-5	TGTGCCTGGAGAGCGAAAGAGACCCAGTACTTC	CAWRAKETQYF
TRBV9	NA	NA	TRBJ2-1	TGTGCCAGCAGCGTGACCCCGGGAGTCGATGAGCAGTTCTTC	CASSVTPGVDEQFF
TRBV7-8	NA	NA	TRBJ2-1	TGTGCCAGCAGACTTACAGGGCCGCATGAGCAGTTCTTC	CASRLTGPHEQFF
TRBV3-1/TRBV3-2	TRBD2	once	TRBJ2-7	TGTGCCAGCAGCCAAAATTTCGGGACTAGCGGGCACCTCTCCTACGAGCAGTACTTC	CASSQNFGTSGHLSYEQYF
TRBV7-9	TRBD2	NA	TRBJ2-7	TGTGCCAGCAGCCCGCACTGGGATAGCGGGAGAAGAATTTACGAGCAGTACTTC	CASSPHWDSGRRIYEQYF
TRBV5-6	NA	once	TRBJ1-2	TGTGCCAGCTACCTTGTGACAATCCCTAACTATGGCTACACCTTC	CASYLVTIPNYGYTF
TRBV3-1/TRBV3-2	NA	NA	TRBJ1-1	TGTGCCAGCAGCCAAGATGCAATTGTGGGGCAGAACACTGAAGCTTTCTTT	CASSQDAIVGQNTEAFF
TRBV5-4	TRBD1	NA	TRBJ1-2	TGTGCCAGCAGCGACAGGGCCCTCTATGGCTACACCTTC	CASSDRALYGYTF
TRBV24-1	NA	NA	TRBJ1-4	TGTGCCACCAGTGAAACAGGGCGGGAAAAACTGTTTTTT	CATSETGREKLFF
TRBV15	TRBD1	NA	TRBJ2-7	TGTGCCACCAGCTGGGGGTGGATAGGGACAGGGGGTGCCTACGAGCAGTACTTC	CATSWGWIGTGGAYEQYF
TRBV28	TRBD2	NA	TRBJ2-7	TGTGCCAGTAAGCGGGGCCCTTCACCCTACGAGCAGTACTTC	CASKRGPSPYEQYF
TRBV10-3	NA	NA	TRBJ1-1	TGTGCCATCAAGACAACAGGGAACACTGAAGCTTTCTTT	CAIKTTGNTEAFF
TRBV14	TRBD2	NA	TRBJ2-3	TGTGCCAGCAGCCAAGCGATTAGCGGGACAGATACGCAGTATTTT	CASSQAISGTDTQYF
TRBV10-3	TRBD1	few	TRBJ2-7	TGTGCCATCAGGGGAGCCGGGACAGGGGTGCCGGGCGAGCAGTACTTC	CAIRGAGTGVPGEQYF
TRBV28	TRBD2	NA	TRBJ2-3	TGTGCCAGCAAAACTAGCGGAAGCACAGATACGCAGTATTTT	CASKTSGSTDTQYF
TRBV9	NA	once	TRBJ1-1	TGTGCCAGCAGCGCTGAAAAACATGAAGCTTTCTTT	CASSAEKHEAFF
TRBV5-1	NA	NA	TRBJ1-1	TGCGCCAGCAGCTTGGAGGCGGCGAGGAACACTGAAGCTTTCTTT	CASSLEAARNTEAFF